This entry lists 30 T cell receptor beta chains sequenced from one sample in a study of molecular identifiers for immune sequencing clone quantification. One entry per CDR3 protein, called by TCRdb with MiXCR from the PCR reads. The table has around 480,000 distinct CDR3 sequences, about 25% seen once. Sequencing input: naive CD8+ T cells from blood, with Jurkat cell RNA spiked in. Sample subset: FACS-sorted CD8+CD4-CCR7+CD45RA+ naive T cells. The receptors come from a human donor in good health. Some libraries in this study had Jurkat cell RNA spiked in.

This clonotype was found a few times. This rearrangement joins TRBV15 to TRBJ1-5, with a weak D call TRBD1 (5 bases). The CDR3 runs 17 residues. Germline V gives CDR1 LNHNV, CDR2 YYDKDF (reference sequence). V was pared by 0 bases and J by 0 bases, with 12 bases between. In DNA, the CDR3 is TGTGCCACCAGCAGAGATATTGACAGCTATAGCAATCAGCCCCAGCATTTT. Translated, it gives CATSRDIDSYSNQPQHF. Variable domain in full (rest from reference TRBV15 and TRBJ1-5): DAMVIQNPRYQVTQFGKPVTLSCSQTLNHNVMYWYQQKSSQAPKLLFHYYDKDFNNEADTPDNFQSRRPNTSFCFLDIRSPGLGDTAMYLCATSRDIDSYSNQPQHFGDGTRLSIL.

This clonotype was counted between two and nine times. This sequence joins TRBV13 and TRBJ2-7; tentatively, D is TRBD2 (6 bases). Trimming took off 3 bases at V and 2 bases at J, with 17 bases between the two ends. The germline V gene encodes CDR1 PRHDT and CDR2 FYEKMQ (reference sequence). This CDR3 comprises 16 residues. The CDR3 sequence: CASSLPSPGETYEQYF. CDR3 coding DNA: TGTGCCAGCAGCTTGCCTTCTCCGGGGGAAACCTACGAGCAGTACTTC.

As to this clonotype: This could be a read error, since a much larger clone is one nucleotide away. The gene calls are TRBV29-1 and TRBJ1-1; D gene unclear. Germline V CDR1 and CDR2: SQVTM, ANQGSEA. Between the trimmed V and J ends, which lost 6 bases and 3 bases, there was a span of 14 bases. The length of the CDR3 is 13 residues. The CDR3 is CSVLPWVHTEAFF. CDR3 DNA sequence: TGCAGCGTGCTGCCCTGGGTGCACACTGAAGCTTTCTTT.

This clonotype was counted a few times. V and J are TRBV27 and TRBJ1-2; TRBD1 is a possible D gene (5 bases). CDR3 size: 15 residues. Per the germline V gene, CDR1 is MNHEY and CDR2 is SMNVEV (reference sequence). Trimming stripped 2 bases from V and 2 bases from J, with 12 bases between. The CDR3 here is CASSLSYGANYGYTF. The DNA for the CDR3 is TGTGCCAGCAGTTTAAGTTACGGGGCGAACTATGGCTACACCTTC.

Worth noting for this clonotype: A much bigger clone sits one base away, suggesting this may be a read error. J is TRBJ1-4 and V is TRBV7-9, with D unclear. Looked up from germline, CDR1 is SEHNR and CDR2 is FQNEAQ (reference sequence). The length of the CDR3 is 14 residues. With 2 bases removed from V and 7 bases from J, the gap between germline ends came to 11 bases. CDR3 nucleotide sequence: TGTGCCAGCAGCTTATCCCGAGGGTGTGAAAAACTGTTTTTT. It encodes CASSLSRGCEKLFF.

This clonotype was detected ten times or more. V gene TRBV6-1 combines with J gene TRBJ1-5; D is unresolved. Germline-derived CDR1 and CDR2 are MNHNS and SASEGT. This CDR3 has 16 amino acids. Trimming removed 0 bases at V and 0 bases at J, with 9 bases between. This chain's CDR3 is CASSEAVFYSNQPQHF. The CDR3 bases are TGTGCCAGCAGTGAAGCAGTCTTCTATAGCAATCAGCCCCAGCATTTT.

This rearrangement joins TRBV19 to TRBJ1-5; 7 bases are shared with TRBD1. The ends lost 5 bases at V and 4 bases at J; junction bases unmatched: 5. The V gene's germline CDR1 is LNHDA and CDR2 SQIVND (reference sequence). The CDR3 contains 14 residues. The CDR3 loop reads CASSPTGANQPQHF. The CDR3 DNA follows: TGTGCCAGTAGTCCTACAGGGGCAAATCAGCCCCAGCATTTT.

The rearrangement uses TRBV7-6 and TRBJ2-5, with no clear D. Germline CDR1 SGHVS, CDR2 FNYEAQ. The CDR3 covers 14 residues. Trimming removed 1 base from V and 3 bases from J, with 9 bases in between. This CDR3 reads CASSLGRPEETQYF. CDR3 nucleotides: TGTGCCAGCAGCTTAGGCAGACCTGAAGAGACCCAGTACTTC.

V gene TRBV25-1 combines with J gene TRBJ1-1, with 8 bases matching TRBD1. The ends lost 3 bases at V and 1 base at J; junction bases unmatched: 1. This CDR3 region has 14 residues. Germline lookup yields CDR1 MGHDK and CDR2 SYGVNS. The CDR3 loop reads CASSDRGPNTEAFF. CDR3 DNA: TGTGCCAGCAGTGACAGGGGGCCGAACACTGAAGCTTTCTTT.

With regard to this clonotype: A read error may produce the germline difference seen at one junction end. The chain links TRBV15 to TRBJ2-1; D possibly uses TRBD1 or TRBD2 (5 bases each). This CDR3 has 19 residues. The germline gives CDR1 LNHNV, CDR2 YYDKDF (reference sequence). CDR3 in amino acids: CATSRDGRGEGISYNEQFF. The CDR3 nucleotides are TGCGCCACCAGCAGAGACGGTAGGGGAGAGGGAATCTCCTACAATGAGCAGTTCTTC.

This clonotype was seen just once. A much larger clone lies a single base off, so this may be a read error. The chain joins TRBV9 to TRBJ2-5; D perhaps matches TRBD1 (6 bases). The CDR3 sequence is 14 residues long. Per germline, CDR1 SGDLS and CDR2 YYNGEE. CDR3 DNA: TGTGCCAGCAGCGTATCAGGGGCCCAAGAGACCCAGCACTTC. Its protein product is CASSVSGAQETQHF.

Comment on this clonotype: The junction shows a germline mismatch at one end, possibly a read error. The CDR3 nucleotides read TGCACCAGCAGTGAGTTACCGTCCTTCGATGGAACAGATACGCAGTATTTT. Protein product: CTSSELPSFDGTDTQYF. The chain combines TRBV10-1 with TRBJ2-3, with unresolved D. Per germline, CDR1 WNHNN and CDR2 SYGVQD (reference sequence). There are 17 residues in the CDR3.

The rearrangement uses TRBV25-1 and TRBJ2-5, with a tentative D call TRBD2 (6 bases). The germline V gene has CDR1 MGHDK and CDR2 SYGVNS. This CDR3 has 13 residues. V lost 4 bases and J 4 bases, leaving 10 bases between the germline ends. The CDR3 spells CASSGGRRETQYF. In nucleotides, the CDR3 is TGTGCCAGCAGTGGGGGGAGGCGAGAGACCCAGTACTTC.

This clonotype showed up many times. The J gene is TRBJ2-3, the V gene TRBV12-3 or TRBV12-4; D not resolved. V lost 2 bases, J lost 0 bases, and 18 bases lay in between. This CDR3 is 18 amino acids long. The CDR3 loop is CASSLPRAATTSTDTQYF. The CDR3 DNA follows: TGTGCCAGCAGTTTACCCCGGGCCGCAACCACTAGCACAGATACGCAGTATTTT.

In this sample, this clonotype turned up a few times. The CDR3 carries no conserved terminal phenylalanine or tryptophan, so it likely arises from a read error. V usage is TRBV14 and J usage is TRBJ2-5; 12 nucleotides match TRBD2. The CDR3 extends over 18 amino acids. Germline V CDR1 and CDR2: SGHDN, FVKESK. V shed 0 bases, J shed 2 bases, and the junction held 7 bases outside the gene matches. CDR3 residues: CASSQDILAGGPQETQYL. The CDR3 bases are TGTGCCAGCAGCCAAGATATTCTAGCGGGAGGGCCGCAAGAGACCCAGTACCTC.

CDR3 in amino acids: CASSLAYGSSYEQYF. In nucleotides, the CDR3 is TGTGCCAGCAGCTTAGCGTACGGATCTTCCTACGAGCAGTACTTC. The chain joins TRBV7-2 to TRBJ2-7, with D unresolved. V gave up 0 bases and J gave up 1 base, with 10 bases separating them. Germline CDR1 and CDR2: SGHTA and FQGNSA. This CDR3 spans 15 amino acids.

This clonotype has just a few counts. The chain is built from TRBV4-2 and TRBJ2-5; D tentatively reads TRBD1 or TRBD2 (5 bases each). V was pared by 4 bases and J by 5 bases, with 17 bases between. CDR3 length: 15 amino acids. Germline lookup yields CDR1 LGHNA and CDR2 YNFKEQ. CDR3 DNA: TGTGCCAGCAGCCTAATGGACACGGAGGTTGAGACCCAGTACTTC. Translated: CASSLMDTEVETQYF.

This clonotype was counted only a few times. The V gene is TRBV20-1, the J gene TRBJ2-7; unclear D gene. Germline lookup yields CDR1 DFQATT and CDR2 SNEGSKA (reference sequence). This CDR3 comprises 14 residues. V shed 0 bases and J shed 0 bases, with 9 bases lying between them. In DNA form, the CDR3 reads TGCAGTGCTAGAGACTTTTCGAGCTCCTACGAGCAGTACTTC. Translating gives CSARDFSSSYEQYF.

The chain links TRBV12-3 or TRBV12-4 to TRBJ1-5, with 8 bases aligning to TRBD1. The ends lost 7 bases at V and 5 bases at J; junction bases unmatched: 10. The CDR3 spans 15 residues. CDR3 nucleotides: TGTGCCAGCACCCTCACAGGGGGGGGAGATCAGCCCCAGCATTTT. It codes for CASTLTGGGDQPQHF.

The genes are TRBV6-1 and TRBJ2-5, with unresolved D. CDR1 MNHNS and CDR2 SASEGT come from the germline V gene. The V and J ends lost 1 base and 2 bases respectively, with 11 bases between them. CDR3 length: 15 residues. The CDR3 is CASSEVNWSQETQYF. DNA of the CDR3: TGTGCCAGCAGTGAAGTGAATTGGAGTCAAGAGACCCAGTACTTC.

This clonotype was detected many times. The chain recombines TRBV28 with TRBJ1-1; the D is unclear. The germline CDR1 and CDR2 sequences are MDHEN and SYDVKM. CDR3 length equals 12 residues. The V end was cut by 5 bases, the J end by 6 bases, with 10 bases between. CDR3 DNA sequence: TGTGCCAGCAGTCCCCCAGGTGCTGAAGCTTTCTTT. Protein: CASSPPGAEAFF.

With regard to this clonotype: This is likely a read error, given that the CDR3 carries no conserved phenylalanine or tryptophan at its end. V gene TRBV7-9 combines with J gene TRBJ2-7, with D perhaps TRBD2 (5 bases). V gave up 6 bases and J gave up 2 bases, with 17 bases separating them. The CDR3 runs to 15 residues. Per the germline V gene, CDR1 is SEHNR and CDR2 is FQNEAQ (reference sequence). The DNA for the CDR3 is TGTGCCAGCAGACCCTTGGGAGCCTCCACCTACGAGCAGTACCTC. Encoded protein: CASRPLGASTYEQYL.

This clonotype was observed a few times. The chain combines TRBV20-1 with TRBJ2-7, with 8 nucleotides matching TRBD1. The germline CDR1 and CDR2 sequences are DFQATT and SNEGSKA (reference sequence). Losses at the gene ends were 0 bases for V and 2 bases for J; bases not matched to a gene: 15. The CDR3 extends over 18 amino acids. The CDR3 DNA sequence: TGCAGTGCTAGAGATATCTCGAGACAGGGGCTCGCACCCTACGAGCAGTACTTC. The encoded protein is CSARDISRQGLAPYEQYF.

This clonotype was counted between two and nine times. The chain employs TRBV14 and TRBJ2-1; D call uncertain. The germline V and J ends were trimmed by 0 bases and 9 bases, with 9 bases remaining between them. The length of the CDR3 is 13 residues. The germline CDR1 and CDR2 sequences are SGHDN and FVKESK. This CDR3 reads CASSQDRVFEQFF. CDR3 bases: TGTGCCAGCAGCCAAGATCGGGTATTTGAGCAGTTCTTC.

This clonotype was counted a few times. This CDR3 is CASKLSGAWGTDTQYF. In DNA, the CDR3 is TGTGCCAGCAAGCTCTCGGGGGCGTGGGGCACAGATACGCAGTATTTT. V and J are TRBV6-4 and TRBJ2-3, with D perhaps given as TRBD1 or TRBD2 (6 bases each). The CDR3 contains 16 residues. Trimming cost V 7 bases and J 1 base, with 18 bases left between them. Germline loops: CDR1 MRHNA, CDR2 SNTAGT.

This clonotype was seen many times. The genes are TRBV29-1 and TRBJ2-7; D remains ambiguous. The length of the CDR3 is 12 residues. The V gene lost 6 bases and the J gene lost 5 bases, with 14 bases spanning the gap. Germline CDR1 SQVTM, CDR2 ANQGSEA. CDR3 DNA: TGCAGCGTCACCAGACTGGGCGACGAGCAGTACTTC. Translating gives CSVTRLGDEQYF.

This clonotype was recorded at least ten times. This sequence joins TRBV12-3 or TRBV12-4 and TRBJ1-1; no definite D call. The length of the CDR3 is 11 residues. Trimming removed 6 bases at V and 5 bases at J, with 7 bases between. The DNA of the CDR3 is TGTGCCAGCAGCCATAATACTGAAGCTTTCTTT. Protein product: CASSHNTEAFF.

This clonotype was detected only a few times. The chain's CDR3 is CASTSGTAYYEQYF. The CDR3 region has the DNA TGTGCCAGCACCTCCGGGACAGCCTACTACGAGCAGTACTTC. The J gene is TRBJ2-7, the V gene TRBV7-9, with 7 bases aligning to TRBD1. This CDR3 comprises 14 residues. CDR1 and CDR2 from the germline V gene are SEHNR and FQNEAQ (reference sequence). Germline trimming cut 7 bases from V and 3 bases from J; bases unmatched to any gene: 9.

The chain employs TRBV7-9 and TRBJ1-1; D may be TRBD1 (6 bases). Trimming shortened V by 7 bases and J by 2 bases, and 23 bases separated the two germline ends. CDR1 and CDR2 (germline): SEHNR, FQNEAQ (reference sequence). This CDR3 has 17 amino acids. The CDR3 sequence is CASTPQLGTTSNTEAFF. CDR3 bases: TGTGCCAGCACCCCCCAATTGGGGACAACAAGCAACACTGAAGCTTTCTTT. Full variable domain (missing parts from reference TRBV7-9 and TRBJ1-1): DTGVSQNPRHKITKRGQNVTFRCDPISEHNRLYWYRQTLGQGPEFLTYFQNEAQLEKSRLLSDRFSAERPKGSFSTLEIQRTEQGDSAMYLCASTPQLGTTSNTEAFFGQGTRLTVV.

V is TRBV4-1 and J is TRBJ2-3, with D tentatively TRBD1 (6 bases). Per the germline V gene, CDR1 is MGHRA and CDR2 is YSYEKL. Trimming stripped 0 bases from V and 5 bases from J, with 15 bases between. The CDR3 runs to 16 residues. The chain's CDR3 is CASSQDTGTLEDTQYF. The CDR3 nucleotides are TGCGCCAGCAGCCAAGATACAGGGACGTTGGAAGATACGCAGTATTTT.